The 8 T cell receptor beta chains below all came from one sample that was sequenced in a study of CD8 T cells in Susac syndrome (dated by TCRdb to the late 2010s). Libraries were made using the immunoSEQ multiplex PCR assay. RNA was extracted using the RNeasy kit, and about 0.45 to 1 ug of the RNA was reverse transcribed with random hexamers. The public sequencing data were trimmed at Q25 with fastp and processed into clonotypes with MiXCR by TCRdb, which kept only in-frame beta chains. Identical CDR3 proteins give one entry, which carries the most common genes and DNA. Within this sample are around 180,000 distinct CDR3 sequences, with roughly 96% of them counted one time only. The biggest ten clones account for 0.15% to 0.2% of the sample. The sample consisted of CD8+ T cells from PBMCs. The receptors were sampled from a human donor with multiple sclerosis.

V usage is TRBV29-1 and J usage is TRBJ1-2, with TRBD1 matching over 7 bases. J lost 4 bases, V lost 5 bases, and 7 bases had no gene match. There are 13 residues in the CDR3. Per germline, CDR1 SQVTM and CDR2 ANQGSEA. The CDR3 sequence is CSVRGGQFYGYTF. Here the CDR3 DNA reads TGCAGCGTTCGGGGGGGACAGTTCTATGGCTACACCTTC.

The chain joins TRBV4-1 to TRBJ2-7, with D maybe TRBD1 (5 bases). Germline CDR1 and CDR2: MGHRA and YSYEKL. The V end was cut by 2 bases, the J end by 2 bases, with 13 bases between. The CDR3 runs to 15 residues. As DNA, the CDR3 is TGCGCCAGCAGCCAACCCAATACAGGAACCTACGAGCAGTACTTC. Translation gives CASSQPNTGTYEQYF.

This chain joins TRBV5-4 and TRBJ1-2; D is unresolved. V lost 0 bases and J 6 bases, leaving 12 bases between the germline ends. The length of the CDR3 is 14 residues. Germline loops: CDR1 SGHNT, CDR2 YYREEE (reference sequence). CDR3 DNA: TGTGCCAGCAGCTTGGAGATGCAGGCGGATGGCTACACCTTC. It yields the protein CASSLEMQADGYTF.

The J gene is TRBJ2-5, the V gene TRBV29-1, with TRBD2 matching 11 bases. Germline trimming cut 2 bases from V and 7 bases from J; bases unmatched to any gene: 12. The CDR3 totals 16 residues. CDR1 SQVTM and CDR2 ANQGSEA come from the germline V gene. The DNA of the CDR3 is TGCAGCGTTGAATTGGTAGCGGGGGGGTGGTATATGACCCAGTACTTC. This codes for CSVELVAGGWYMTQYF.

The chain has TRBV11-2 and TRBJ1-4; the match to TRBD1 covers 7 bases. V trimming: 1 base; J trimming: 7 bases; junction bases outside the gene matches: 9. The CDR3 is 16 residues long. CDR1 and CDR2 (germline): SGHAT, FQNNGV. CDR3 loop: CASSLGSRQGSEKLFF. As DNA, the CDR3 is TGTGCCAGCAGCTTAGGGTCGAGACAGGGCAGTGAAAAACTGTTTTTT.

The table lists this clonotype with a few counts. The chain combines TRBV2 with TRBJ1-1; D call uncertain. Germline-derived CDR1 and CDR2 are SNHLY and FYNNEI. V was clipped by 7 bases and J by 0 bases, with 6 bases between them. This CDR3 has 12 amino acids. The DNA for the CDR3 is TGTGCCAGCATTGGCATGAACACTGAAGCTTTCTTT. Its translation is CASIGMNTEAFF.

This chain uses TRBV7-9 with TRBJ2-5; D possibly corresponds to TRBD1 (6 bases). V lost 3 bases, J lost 3 bases, and 23 bases lay in between. The germline V gene has CDR1 SEHNR and CDR2 FQNEAQ (reference sequence). The CDR3 is made up of 18 amino acids. CDR3 in DNA: TGTGCCAGCAGCTTTGGTGACAGGCGGACATCACAAGAAGAGACCCAGTACTTC. It translates to CASSFGDRRTSQEETQYF.

CDR3 region: CASSLRGGSSYEQYF. The CDR3 DNA sequence: TGTGCCAGCAGTTTGAGGGGGGGGTCCAGTTACGAGCAGTACTTC. This sequence joins TRBV27 and TRBJ2-7; perhaps TRBD2 as D (7 bases). The ends were cut back, 3 bases at V and 4 bases at J, with 16 bases in the middle. The germline gives CDR1 MNHEY, CDR2 SMNVEV (reference sequence). This CDR3 comprises 15 residues.